The T cell receptor beta chain under discussion was sequenced for a study of vaccination and CD4 T cells after COVID-19. Treatment defined: approximately 10-day PBMC culture with coronavirus spike peptide pools or control peptides (ViraFEST assay). A half-volume replacement of the medium with fresh IL-2 medium was performed on days 3 and 7. Trimming removed 6 bases from V and 2 bases from J, with 15 bases in between. The CDR3 contains 15 residues. CDR1 is SGHRS, CDR2 YFSETQ, per germline. The Oncomine TCR Beta short-read assay sequenced DNA from cultured CD4+ T cells. TCRdb itself ran the PCR reads through MiXCR, one entry per CDR3 protein. Of about 12,000 distinct CDR3 sequences listed, 35% to 45% are singletons. This clonotype rates as large (0.1 to 1%). Its antigen is unknown.

The genes are TRBV5-1 and TRBJ2-1; no reliable D call. This sequence originates from a human donor with COVID-19. Sequencing used cultured CD4+ T cells from blood. The CDR3 sequence is CASKHPADAYNEQFF. CDR3 DNA: TGCGCCAGCAAGCATCCGGCGGATGCCTACAATGAGCAGTTCTTC.